This entry lists 22 T cell receptor beta chains sequenced from one sample in a study of resident and recirculating memory T cells in vitiligo. Clones were sequenced by immunoSEQ multiplex PCR, and TCRdb holds only the in-frame ones, with some missing. The data contain tens of thousands of clones, approximately 90% of them seen just once; the ten biggest clones take up around 4.7%. The sample comprised blood. The receptors shown here come from a male donor with vitiligo.

Concerning this clone itself: No conserved phenylalanine or tryptophan ends this CDR3, so it is likely a read error. The chain carries TRBV4-3 and TRBJ1-2; 9 bases agree with TRBD1. Germline loops: CDR1 LGHNA, CDR2 YSLEER. Trimming at V came to 1 base and at J to 5 bases, leaving 5 bases not matched to a gene. CDR3 size: 15 residues. CDR3: CASSQATTGGYGYTL. The CDR3 DNA is TGCGCCAGCAGCCAAGCGACGACAGGGGGTTATGGCTACACCCTC.

This clone was observed a single time. The genes are TRBV2 and TRBJ2-7; a possible D gene is TRBD1 (5 bases). Trimming stripped 8 bases from V and 2 bases from J, with 25 bases between. Per the germline V gene, CDR1 is SNHLY and CDR2 is FYNNEI. This CDR3 is built from 17 residues. The CDR3 loop is CASSGQRTYGGAYEQYF. CDR3 nucleotide sequence: TGTGCCAGCTCAGGGCAGAGGACATATGGTGGGGCCTACGAGCAGTACTTC.

The chain uses TRBV4-3 and TRBJ1-2, with D perhaps matching TRBD1 (5 bases). Trimming shortened V by 0 bases and J by 1 base, and 9 bases separated the two germline ends. Germline lookup yields CDR1 LGHNA and CDR2 YSLEER. The CDR3 length is 15 residues. This chain's CDR3 is CASSQENRLNYGYTF. The DNA of the CDR3 is TGCGCCAGCAGCCAAGAGAACAGGCTTAACTATGGCTACACCTTC.

The CDR3 is CASSPDRGGTDTQYF. In DNA, the CDR3 is TGTGCCAGCAGCCCAGACAGGGGAGGTACAGATACGCAGTATTTT. The chain is built from TRBV9 and TRBJ2-3; TRBD1 matches at 8 bases. Germline CDR1 reads SGDLS; CDR2 reads YYNGEE. The CDR3 length is 15 residues. V lost 4 bases, J lost 3 bases, and 7 bases stayed unmatched.

The chain is built from TRBV5-6 and TRBJ1-1; tentatively, D is TRBD1 (6 bases). The CDR3 has 14 residues. Germline CDR1 is SGHDT and CDR2 is YYEEEE. Trimming removed 0 bases from V and 6 bases from J, with 12 bases in between. CDR3 sequence (DNA): TGTGCCAGCAGCTTGGCCTCAGGGGCGGCTGAAGCTTTCTTT. Amino acid sequence: CASSLASGAAEAFF.

This clone came up a few times. The chain recombines TRBV4-1 with TRBJ2-2; 9 bases line up with TRBD2. CDR1 MGHRA and CDR2 YSYEKL come from the germline V gene. With 2 bases clipped from V and 1 base from J, the junction kept 5 bases outside the gene matches. This CDR3 region has 17 residues. The CDR3 sequence is CASSQSPSGENTGELFF. As DNA, the CDR3 is TGCGCCAGCAGCCAATCCCCTAGCGGGGAGAACACCGGGGAGCTGTTTTTT.

The chain carries TRBV14 and TRBJ2-1; possible D gene TRBD2, 5 bases. CDR3 length: 15 amino acids. Trimming shortened V by 1 base and J by 4 bases, and 11 bases separated the two germline ends. Germline lookup yields CDR1 SGHDN and CDR2 FVKESK. The CDR3 sequence: CASSQAMRGYNEQFF. CDR3 DNA sequence: TGTGCCAGCAGCCAAGCCATGCGCGGGTACAATGAGCAGTTCTTC.

In its sample, this clone was seen a few times. V is TRBV2 and J is TRBJ1-6; 7 nucleotides align to TRBD1. CDR1 and CDR2 (germline): SNHLY, FYNNEI. The CDR3 contains 15 residues. V gave up 2 bases and J gave up 9 bases; unmatched junction bases: 7. The CDR3 is CASSEMVAGGSPLHF. The CDR3 DNA reads as TGTGCCAGCAGTGAAATGGTAGCAGGGGGTTCACCCCTCCACTTT.

CDR3 residues: CASSFQTSGGTQYF. In nucleotides, the CDR3 is TGTGCCAGCAGTTTTCAGACTAGCGGAGGGACCCAGTACTTC. The chain combines TRBV6-5 with TRBJ2-5; TRBD2 agrees at 9 bases. The CDR3 spans 14 residues. Germline V gives CDR1 MNHEY, CDR2 SVGAGI. Trimming removed 4 bases from V and 7 bases from J; junction bases left unmatched: 7.

The chain carries TRBV6-4 and TRBJ2-2; TRBD1 matches at 8 bases. The CDR3 is 14 residues long. Germline CDR1 reads MRHNA; CDR2 reads SNTAGT. With V trimmed by 5 bases and J by 3 bases, 2 bases remained unmatched. Here the CDR3 reads CASSLTGDTGELFF. CDR3 DNA: TGTGCCAGCAGTTTGACAGGGGACACCGGGGAGCTGTTTTTT.

This chain joins TRBV9 and TRBJ1-5; D is unclear. The CDR3 is 14 residues long. V was shortened by 3 bases and J by 0 bases, with 7 bases between the two germline ends. Germline V gene sequence: CDR1 SGDLS, CDR2 YYNGEE. The CDR3 here is CASSGGHSNQPQHF. The CDR3 nucleotides are TGTGCCAGCAGCGGAGGCCATAGCAATCAGCCCCAGCATTTT. Combining the CDR3 with reference TRBV9 and TRBJ1-5 gives the whole variable domain DSGVTQTPKHLITATGQRVTLRCSPRSGDLSVYWYQQSLDQGLQFLIQYYNGEERAKGNILERFSAQQFPDLHSELNLSSLELGDSALYFCASSGGHSNQPQHFGDGTRLSIL.

The chain links TRBV5-4 to TRBJ1-1; 10 nucleotides match TRBD1. The CDR3 contains 15 residues. CDR1 and CDR2 (germline): SGHNT, YYREEE (reference sequence). V lost 4 bases and J lost 2; bases outside the gene matches: 5. CDR3 region: CASSVRDRGNTEAFF. CDR3 bases: TGTGCCAGCAGCGTCCGGGACAGGGGTAACACTGAAGCTTTCTTT.

The rearrangement links TRBV9 to TRBJ1-1; perhaps TRBD1 as D (5 bases). Trimming cost V 3 bases and J 4 bases, with 19 bases left between them. The CDR3 contains 16 residues. Germline CDR1 and CDR2: SGDLS and YYNGEE. CDR3 in amino acids: CASSGGGTVGVTEAFF. The CDR3 region has the DNA TGTGCCAGCAGCGGGGGGGGGACCGTGGGTGTCACTGAAGCTTTCTTT.

This rearrangement joins TRBV10-3 to TRBJ1-6; D may be TRBD1 (6 bases). The CDR3 has 16 amino acids. Deletions cut 4 bases from V and 10 bases from J, with 20 bases between. The V gene's germline CDR1 is ENHRY and CDR2 SYGVKD. The CDR3: CAISGPPGRGESPLHF. The CDR3, as DNA: TGTGCCATCAGTGGTCCCCCTGGCAGGGGCGAGTCACCCCTCCACTTT.

V and J are TRBV11-3 and TRBJ2-3, with D maybe TRBD1 (5 bases). This CDR3 comprises 13 residues. Germline values: CDR1 SGHNT, CDR2 YENEEA. The ends were cut back, 5 bases at V and 6 bases at J, with 12 bases in the middle. The CDR3: CASSLLSGDTQYF. As DNA, the CDR3 is TGTGCCAGCAGCCTTCTTTCAGGGGATACGCAGTATTTT.

The chain employs TRBV11-2 and TRBJ2-7; D might be TRBD1 (6 bases). V dropped 3 bases and J dropped 1 base, with 13 bases sitting between them. Germline V lookup: CDR1 SGHAT, CDR2 FQNNGV. The CDR3 sequence is 15 residues long. DNA of the CDR3: TGTGCCAGCAGCTTGATGTCAGGGGATTCCTACGAGCAGTACTTC. Translated, it gives CASSLMSGDSYEQYF.

The chain has TRBV7-2 and TRBJ2-5; D is ambiguous. The CDR3 is 11 amino acids. From germline, CDR1 is SGHTA and CDR2 FQGNSA. The ends were cut back, 7 bases at V and 2 bases at J, with 5 bases in the middle. The DNA of the CDR3 is TGTGCCAGCACCCTACAAGAGACCCAGTACTTC. Translated, it gives CASTLQETQYF.

The chain couples TRBV27 to TRBJ2-7; D may be TRBD1 (5 bases). The CDR3 contains 15 residues. The germline V gene has CDR1 MNHEY and CDR2 SMNVEV (reference sequence). The ends were cut back, 3 bases at V and 3 bases at J, with 15 bases in the middle. The CDR3 nucleotides are TGTGCCAGCAGTTTTTCAGGACAAGCTTTCTACGAGCAGTACTTC. Amino acid sequence: CASSFSGQAFYEQYF.

Only a few counts were recorded for this clone. V gene TRBV2 combines with J gene TRBJ1-4; D unclear. This CDR3 region has 15 residues. CDR1 SNHLY and CDR2 FYNNEI come from the germline V gene. V was trimmed by 6 bases and J by 8 bases, leaving 19 bases between them. CDR3 sequence reads: CASRVADLAREKLFF. The CDR3 DNA sequence: TGTGCCAGCAGAGTAGCGGACCTGGCCAGAGAAAAACTGTTTTTT.

The chain uses TRBV7-9 and TRBJ2-7; TRBD1 aligns across 9 bases. Germline V gene lookup returns CDR1 SEHNR and CDR2 FQNEAQ (reference sequence). The CDR3 runs to 15 residues. Trimming at V came to 5 bases and at J to 2 bases, leaving 7 bases not matched to a gene. The CDR3 loop reads CASSPPDRGTYEQYF. The CDR3, as DNA: TGTGCCAGCAGCCCCCCGGACAGGGGAACCTACGAGCAGTACTTC.

This chain joins TRBV4-3 and TRBJ2-3; D not certain. Germline assignment: CDR1 LGHNA and CDR2 YSLEER. The CDR3 has 14 amino acids. Trimming took off 0 bases at V and 3 bases at J, with 7 bases between the two ends. Here the CDR3 reads CASSQEVRTDTQYF. The CDR3, as DNA: TGCGCCAGCAGCCAAGAAGTGAGGACAGATACGCAGTATTTT.

The rearrangement links TRBV10-3 to TRBJ1-2; 11 bases map to TRBD1. V was clipped by 3 bases and J by 6 bases; unmatched bases: 6. The CDR3 has 15 amino acids. Per the germline V gene, CDR1 is ENHRY and CDR2 is SYGVKD. The CDR3 here is CAISEPGQGANGYTF. The DNA of the CDR3 is TGTGCCATCAGTGAACCCGGACAGGGGGCCAATGGCTACACCTTC.